These 10 T cell receptor beta chains share one sample of origin, sequenced in a study of blood T cells in healthy people across ages. Then a second PCR, running about 7 to 11 cycles, was carried out with a sample-barcoded 5' primer and a J-beta primer mix. TCRdb independently ran MiXCR on the 5' RACE reads; one entry per CDR3 protein. The sample yields around 1,700,000 distinct CDR3 sequences, 28% seen once. The sequenced material came from blood. The receptors stem from a woman aged 25-40 years in good health.

Written as DNA, the CDR3 is TGCAGTGCTAGTGGGGGGGTTGGAAAGGCCCTCTACTTC. The encoded protein is CSASGGVGKALYF. This chain links TRBV20-1 with TRBJ2-5; the match to TRBD2 covers 7 bases. J was trimmed by 14 bases and V by 3 bases; bases with no gene match: 15. The CDR3 length is 13 residues. Germline CDR1 is DFQATT and CDR2 is SNEGSKA (reference sequence).

This clonotype was observed at least ten times. The chain joins TRBV29-1 to TRBJ2-7; tentative D call: TRBD2 (5 bases). The CDR3 has 13 amino acids. Germline V CDR1 and CDR2: SQVTM, ANQGSEA. V was cut by 5 bases and J by 2 bases, with 13 bases left in between. The CDR3: CSVYVRETYEQYF. CDR3 DNA sequence: TGCAGCGTTTACGTACGGGAAACCTACGAGCAGTACTTC.

As for this clonotype: One end of the junction is discordant with germline, which a read error may explain. The J gene is TRBJ2-1, the V gene TRBV6-2 or TRBV6-3; 8 bases line up with TRBD1. This CDR3 contains 13 residues. The germline V gene has CDR1 MNHEY and CDR2 SVGEGT. As DNA, the CDR3 is TGTGTCAGCCGGGACAGGAGCTACAATGAGCAGTTCTTC. The encoded protein is CVSRDRSYNEQFF.

This clonotype was counted many times. This sequence joins TRBV7-2 and TRBJ2-5; 7 bases fit TRBD2. Germline V lookup: CDR1 SGHTA, CDR2 FQGNSA. CDR3 length equals 14 residues. Losses at the gene ends were 5 bases for V and 4 bases for J; bases not matched to a gene: 7. As DNA, the CDR3 is TGTGCCAGCAGCCGAGGTGCGGGAGTAGAGACCCAGTACTTC. The encoded protein is CASSRGAGVETQYF.

This clonotype was counted ten times or more. This sequence joins TRBV7-9 and TRBJ2-1; 10 positions agree with TRBD2. CDR1 is SEHNR and CDR2 is FQNEAQ in the germline V gene (reference sequence). The V and J ends lost 4 bases and 7 bases, in that order; junction bases with no gene match: 13. The CDR3 is 17 residues long. The CDR3 DNA is TGTGCCAGCAGCTCGCCACGGGGACTAGCGACGAAAAATGAGCAGTTCTTC. This codes for CASSSPRGLATKNEQFF.

This clonotype appeared a few times. This rearrangement joins TRBV7-9 to TRBJ2-1; the D is unclear. Between the trimmed V and J ends, which lost 6 bases and 11 bases, there was a span of 14 bases. Germline assignment: CDR1 SEHNR and CDR2 FQNEAQ (reference sequence). The CDR3 totals 12 residues. This CDR3 reads CASSPELGQQFF. The CDR3 bases are TGTGCCAGCAGTCCCGAGCTTGGGCAGCAGTTCTTC.

Regarding this clonotype: A much larger clone differs by one base, so this may be a read error. This sequence joins TRBV5-1 and TRBJ1-2; 7 bases align to TRBD1. This CDR3 comprises 14 residues. CDR1 and CDR2 from the germline V gene are SGHRS and YFSETQ. Trimming took 3 bases from V and 6 from J; bases not matched to a gene: 8. The CDR3 reads CASSSRQGRHGYTF. DNA of the CDR3: TGCGCCAGCAGCTCGAGACAGGGTCGCCATGGCTACACCTTC.

This clonotype has just a few counts. V gene TRBV20-1 combines with J gene TRBJ1-1, with a tentative D call TRBD1 (6 bases). The germline V gene has CDR1 DFQATT and CDR2 SNEGSKA (reference sequence). The CDR3 is 11 amino acids. Trimming removed 3 bases at V and 11 bases at J, with 13 bases between. The chain's CDR3 is CSARRQARAFF. CDR3 coding DNA: TGCAGTGCTAGGAGACAGGCCCGCGCTTTCTTT.

The rearrangement joins TRBV7-9 to TRBJ1-2, with D possibly TRBD1 on 6 matching bases. This CDR3 comprises 13 residues. V dropped 7 bases and J dropped 2 bases, with 11 bases sitting between them. In germline, CDR1 is SEHNR, CDR2 FQNEAQ (reference sequence). CDR3 in DNA: TGTGCCAGCAACCGAGGGGGGAACTATGGCTACACCTTC. This translates into CASNRGGNYGYTF.

This clonotype was counted only a few times. V usage is TRBV29-1 and J usage is TRBJ2-3; no clear D. The CDR3 sequence is 13 residues long. Germline CDR1 reads SQVTM; CDR2 reads ANQGSEA. V was cut by 1 base and J by 2 bases, with 7 bases left in between. The CDR3 DNA reads TGCAGCGTTGAAGTGACTCACACAGATACGCAGTATTTT. This gives the protein CSVEVTHTDTQYF.